The 9 T cell receptor beta chains reported below all come from one sample, sequenced in a study of shared clonotypes between healthy human individuals. Profiled with immunoSEQ multiplex PCR; TCRdb holds only in-frame clones, not every one. The sample comprises a few million clones, 85% to 95% of which are singletons, and approximately 0.4% rests with the top ten. The sample comprised naive CD4+ T cells from PBMCs. Subset given: CD45RA+ positively selected. These receptors came from a man aged 18 to 29 in good health. Some clones in this sample may be carry-over from other donors' samples.

The rearrangement links TRBV28 to TRBJ1-3, with 7 bases lining up with TRBD1. Germline lookup yields CDR1 MDHEN and CDR2 SYDVKM. J was trimmed by 1 base and V by 4 bases; bases with no gene match: 4. The CDR3 runs to 15 residues. The CDR3 region has the DNA TGTGCCAGCAGTTCTCCGACAGGGTCTGGAAACACCATATATTTT. It is translated as CASSSPTGSGNTIYF.

This chain links TRBV5-4 with TRBJ2-2, with D maybe TRBD2 (6 bases). Trimming shortened V by 4 bases and J by 5 bases, and 12 bases separated the two germline ends. CDR1 is SGHNT, CDR2 YYREEE, per germline (reference sequence). The CDR3 extends over 14 amino acids. The CDR3 region has the DNA TGTGCCAGCAGCGTCTCCGGGACTACCGGGGAGCTGTTTTTT. Its protein is CASSVSGTTGELFF.

The chain joins TRBV7-9 to TRBJ1-2; D may be TRBD1 (6 bases). Trimming took 1 base from V and 4 from J, leaving 19 bases between them. Germline CDR1 reads SEHNR; CDR2 reads FQNEAQ (reference sequence). CDR3 length: 17 amino acids. CDR3: CASSLGLRSQQGYGYTF. CDR3 sequence (DNA): TGTGCCAGCAGCTTAGGATTACGCAGCCAACAGGGCTATGGCTACACCTTC.

This clone appeared once. This chain links TRBV5-1 with TRBJ2-1; D remains unclear. The CDR3 runs 15 residues. With 0 bases removed from V and 2 bases from J, the gap between germline ends came to 9 bases. Germline CDR1 SGHRS, CDR2 YFSETQ. CDR3: CASSLVGIPYNEQFF. CDR3 in DNA: TGCGCCAGCAGCTTGGTAGGTATACCCTACAATGAGCAGTTCTTC.

The rearrangement uses TRBV5-1 and TRBJ2-5; TRBD1 or TRBD2 may be the D gene (5 bases each). CDR1 is SGHRS and CDR2 is YFSETQ in the germline V gene. The CDR3 sequence is 16 residues long. With 3 bases removed from V and 5 bases from J, the gap between germline ends came to 20 bases. The CDR3 sequence: CASSYYRGAGWETQYF. CDR3 DNA sequence: TGCGCCAGCAGCTACTACCGGGGAGCAGGGTGGGAGACCCAGTACTTC.

V usage is TRBV10-1 and J usage is TRBJ2-3; 10 positions match TRBD1. Germline V gene sequence: CDR1 WNHNN, CDR2 SYGVQD (reference sequence). V shed 0 bases, J shed 2 bases, and the junction held 5 bases outside the gene matches. CDR3 length: 17 amino acids. CDR3 loop: CASSESIGTGDTDTQYF. The CDR3 bases are TGCGCCAGCAGTGAGTCGATAGGGACAGGGGACACAGATACGCAGTATTTT.

The chain has TRBV4-1 and TRBJ2-7; tentatively, D is TRBD1 (5 bases). V lost 0 bases and J 6 bases, leaving 27 bases between the germline ends. This CDR3 region has 19 residues. The V gene's germline CDR1 is MGHRA and CDR2 YSYEKL. Here the CDR3 reads CASSQDPAVLGPPGLEQYF. The CDR3 DNA reads as TGCGCCAGCAGCCAAGACCCCGCAGTTTTGGGGCCCCCAGGTCTCGAGCAGTACTTC.

The V and J genes are TRBV9 and TRBJ1-1, with D possibly being TRBD1 (5 bases). The CDR3 contains 15 residues. From germline, CDR1 is SGDLS and CDR2 YYNGEE. Trimming pared 0 bases from V and 6 bases from J, leaving 15 bases between. The CDR3 here is CASSVVRGGFAEAFF. As DNA, the CDR3 is TGTGCCAGCAGCGTAGTTAGGGGTGGGTTTGCTGAAGCTTTCTTT. Looking up the rest from reference TRBV9 and TRBJ1-1 gives the full variable domain: DSGVTQTPKHLITATGQRVTLRCSPRSGDLSVYWYQQSLDQGLQFLIQYYNGEERAKGNILERFSAQQFPDLHSELNLSSLELGDSALYFCASSVVRGGFAEAFFGQGTRLTVV.

The genes are TRBV7-9 and TRBJ2-7, with a possible D match to TRBD2 (6 bases). Germline-derived CDR1 and CDR2 are SEHNR and FQNEAQ (reference sequence). The CDR3 length is 18 residues. With 1 base removed from V and 0 bases from J, the gap between germline ends came to 19 bases. CDR3: CASSLVGWEARFSYEQYF. CDR3 bases: TGTGCCAGCAGCTTAGTCGGGTGGGAGGCCCGCTTCTCCTACGAGCAGTACTTC.